The 26 T cell receptor beta chains presented below share a single source sample, sequenced in a study of blood T cell repertoires in COVID-19. Repertoires were generated with immunoSEQ multiplex PCR, while TCRdb's copy carries only in-frame clones and drops some. Seen here are under 100,000 clones, 90% observed once, and the top ten hold 5.1%. The sample taken for sequencing was peripheral blood. Every receptor here comes from a man aged 50-60 years with acute or convalescent COVID-19.

This chain connects TRBV11-3 to TRBJ2-2; the D is unclear. This CDR3 is 12 amino acids long. Germline loops: CDR1 SGHNT, CDR2 YENEEA. V was cut by 5 bases and J by 4 bases, with 5 bases left in between. The CDR3, as DNA: TGTGCCAGCAGCAGAGCCACCGGGGAGCTGTTTTTT. Amino acids: CASSRATGELFF.

The chain has TRBV27 and TRBJ2-7, with 11 nucleotides matching TRBD1. Germline V gives CDR1 MNHEY, CDR2 SMNVEV (reference sequence). With 2 bases clipped from V and 6 bases from J, the junction kept 9 bases outside the gene matches. The CDR3 totals 16 residues. CDR3 coding DNA: TGTGCCAGCAGTTTAGTTCTTGGACAGGGGGCTCTCGAGCAGTACTTC. This codes for CASSLVLGQGALEQYF.

This chain uses TRBV7-9 with TRBJ2-6, with D unclear. Trimming took 4 bases from V and 0 from J, leaving 4 bases between them. Germline V gene lookup returns CDR1 SEHNR and CDR2 FQNEAQ (reference sequence). The CDR3 is 14 residues long. This chain's CDR3 is CASSSNSGANVLTF. For the CDR3, the DNA is TGTGCCAGCAGCTCAAACTCTGGGGCCAACGTCCTGACTTTC. Full variable domain (missing parts from reference TRBV7-9 and TRBJ2-6): DTGVSQNPRHKITKRGQNVTFRCDPISEHNRLYWYRQTLGQGPEFLTYFQNEAQLEKSRLLSDRFSAERPKGSFSTLEIQRTEQGDSAMYLCASSSNSGANVLTFGAGSRLTVL.

This chain links TRBV3-1 (or the pseudogene TRBV3-2) with TRBJ1-3, with unresolved D. In germline, CDR1 is LGHDT, CDR2 YNNKEL (reference sequence). CDR3 length: 14 residues. The V and J ends lost 4 bases and 1 base respectively, with 8 bases between them. Written as DNA, the CDR3 is TGTGCCAGCAGCCTGACGGGGTCTGGAAACACCATATATTTT. Protein sequence: CASSLTGSGNTIYF.

The chain carries TRBV27 and TRBJ2-7; 7 bases fit TRBD2. The CDR3 has 14 residues. Germline V CDR1 and CDR2: MNHEY, SMNVEV (reference sequence). The V gene end was trimmed by 0 bases and the J gene end by 5 bases; junction bases not matched to a gene: 4. The CDR3 region has the DNA TGTGCCAGCAGTTTATCGTGGAGCGGGAACGAGCAGTACTTC. Protein: CASSLSWSGNEQYF.

The rearrangement links TRBV6-5 to TRBJ1-1; D gene unclear. CDR3 length equals 14 residues. Germline assignment: CDR1 MNHEY and CDR2 SVGAGI. V shed 6 bases and J shed 1 base, with 12 bases lying between them. The CDR3 reads CASSVQPGNTEAFF. CDR3 coding DNA: TGTGCCAGCAGCGTACAGCCCGGGAACACTGAAGCTTTCTTT.

The chain has TRBV6-1 and TRBJ1-1; possible D gene TRBD1, 5 bases. This CDR3 contains 11 residues. Trimming removed 3 bases from V and 6 bases from J, with 5 bases in between. Germline values: CDR1 MNHNS, CDR2 SASEGT. The CDR3 bases are TGTGCCAGCAGTGAGGGGCCTGAAGCTTTCTTT. Protein sequence: CASSEGPEAFF.

This clone was seen only once. The chain combines TRBV6-1 with TRBJ2-2; 7 bases match TRBD2. The CDR3 runs to 18 residues. J gave up 0 bases and V 1 base, and 8 bases lay outside the gene matches. Looked up from germline, CDR1 is MNHNS and CDR2 is SASEGT. CDR3: CASSEGLTGRANTGELFF. The CDR3 DNA follows: TGTGCCAGCAGTGAAGGACTGACGGGGAGGGCGAACACCGGGGAGCTGTTTTTT.

This clone occurred a few times. V usage is TRBV24-1 and J usage is TRBJ2-2; 10 nucleotides agree with TRBD1. V lost 7 bases and J lost 3; bases outside the gene matches: 1. This CDR3 region has 14 residues. Per germline, CDR1 KGHDR and CDR2 SFDVKD. This chain's CDR3 is CATRGQGDTGELFF. CDR3 coding DNA: TGTGCCACCAGAGGACAGGGGGACACCGGGGAGCTGTTTTTT.

CDR3: CASGLVVAVGSNQPQHF. The CDR3 nucleotides read TGTGCTAGTGGTTTGGTAGTAGCAGTTGGTAGCAATCAGCCCCAGCATTTT. The rearrangement links TRBV12-5 to TRBJ1-5; D gene uncertain. Germline lookup yields CDR1 LGHNT and CDR2 FRNRAP. V dropped 0 bases and J dropped 0 bases, with 12 bases sitting between them. The CDR3 is made up of 17 amino acids. The variable domain in full, with the rest retrieved from reference TRBV12-5 and TRBJ1-5, is DARVTQTPRHKVTEMGQEVTMRCQPILGHNTVFWYRQTMMQGLELLAYFRNRAPLDDSGMPKDRFSAEMPDATLATLKIQPSEPRDSAVYFCASGLVVAVGSNQPQHFGDGTRLSIL.

The chain links TRBV19 to TRBJ1-2; 10 bases agree with TRBD1. From germline, CDR1 is LNHDA and CDR2 SQIVND (reference sequence). V was pared by 4 bases and J by 7 bases, with 6 bases of the junction left unmatched. This CDR3 has 14 residues. The DNA of the CDR3 is TGTGCCAGTAGTACCGGGACAGGGGCGCGTGGCTACACCTTC. Protein sequence: CASSTGTGARGYTF.

V and J are TRBV27 and TRBJ1-2, with TRBD1 as a possible D gene (5 bases). Trimming removed 3 bases at V and 4 bases at J, with 9 bases between. The V gene's germline CDR1 is MNHEY and CDR2 SMNVEV (reference sequence). This CDR3 has 13 residues. In nucleotides, the CDR3 is TGTGCCAGCAGTTTGAGACAGAGCTATGGCTACACCTTC. It encodes CASSLRQSYGYTF.

CDR3 protein: CATSRVSAGNTGELFF. CDR3 nucleotide sequence: TGTGCCACCAGCAGAGTTTCCGCGGGGAACACCGGGGAGCTGTTTTTT. This chain connects TRBV15 to TRBJ2-2, with D perhaps matching TRBD2 (5 bases). V shed 1 base and J shed 1 base, with 10 bases lying between them. The germline gives CDR1 LNHNV, CDR2 YYDKDF (reference sequence). The CDR3 loop spans 16 amino acids. Combining the CDR3 with reference TRBV15 and TRBJ2-2 gives the whole variable domain DAMVIQNPRYQVTQFGKPVTLSCSQTLNHNVMYWYQQKSSQAPKLLFHYYDKDFNNEADTPDNFQSRRPNTSFCFLDIRSPGLGDTAMYLCATSRVSAGNTGELFFGEGSRLTVL.

The V and J genes are TRBV27 and TRBJ1-4, with no clear D. The length of the CDR3 is 14 residues. Germline V CDR1 and CDR2: MNHEY, SMNVEV (reference sequence). V lost 6 bases and J lost 5, with 13 bases in between. The CDR3 bases are TGTGCCAGCAGGGTCGTTCCTATAAATGAAAAACTGTTTTTT. Its translation: CASRVVPINEKLFF. Complete variable domain (other parts from reference TRBV27 and TRBJ1-4): EAQVTQNPRYLITVTGKKLTVTCSQNMNHEYMSWYRQDPGLGLRQIYYSMNVEVTDKGDVPEGYKVSRKEKRNFPLILESPSPNQTSLYFCASRVVPINEKLFFGSGTQLSVL.

The V call is TRBV11-2, the J call TRBJ2-3; TRBD2 aligns across 7 bases. The junction had 13 bases not matched to a gene; V was cut back by 3 bases and J by 4 bases. Germline values: CDR1 SGHAT, CDR2 FQNNGV. The CDR3 runs to 17 residues. CDR3 amino acids: CASSLVGGIGWADTQYF. The DNA of the CDR3 is TGTGCCAGCAGCTTGGTGGGAGGGATCGGGTGGGCAGATACGCAGTATTTT.

Here the CDR3 reads CATSDAGDRGAETQYF. The CDR3 region has the DNA TGTGCCACCAGTGACGCCGGGGACAGGGGAGCAGAGACCCAGTACTTC. The chain uses TRBV24-1 and TRBJ2-5, with 10 bases fitting TRBD1. CDR3 size: 16 residues. CDR1 and CDR2 from the germline V gene are KGHDR and SFDVKD. Trimming removed 4 bases from V and 4 bases from J; junction bases left unmatched: 8.

The chain recombines TRBV10-2 with TRBJ1-2; TRBD1 matches 9 bases. There are 13 residues in the CDR3. The germline gives CDR1 WSHSY, CDR2 SAAADI. Unmatched junction bases numbered 8, after V lost 10 bases and J lost 5 bases. The CDR3 region is CATSDRGLYGYTF. DNA of the CDR3: TGCGCCACTTCGGACAGGGGCCTGTATGGCTACACCTTC.

The chain links TRBV19 to TRBJ1-2; maybe TRBD1 (5 bases). This CDR3 comprises 19 residues. Germline lookup yields CDR1 LNHDA and CDR2 SQIVND (reference sequence). V was clipped by 6 bases and J by 0 bases, with 26 bases between them. CDR3 region: CASRTSGGGSQNSNYGYTF. CDR3 DNA: TGTGCCAGTAGGACTTCTGGTGGGGGGAGTCAGAATTCTAACTATGGCTACACCTTC.

V and J are TRBV7-2 and TRBJ2-5, with TRBD1 identical over 7 bases. With 4 bases clipped from V and 1 base from J, the junction kept 6 bases outside the gene matches. The CDR3 totals 15 residues. Germline CDR1 is SGHTA and CDR2 is FQGNSA. The CDR3 loop is CASSSGQVSQETQYF. CDR3 DNA: TGTGCCAGCAGCTCTGGACAGGTTAGCCAAGAGACCCAGTACTTC. The full variable domain, its missing parts supplied by reference TRBV7-2 and TRBJ2-5, is GAGVSQSPSNKVTEKGKDVELRCDPISGHTALYWYRQSLGQGLEFLIYFQGNSAPDKSGLPSDRFSAERTGGSVSTLTIQRTQQEDSAVYLCASSSGQVSQETQYFGPGTRLLVL.

The chain links TRBV30 to TRBJ1-4; D gene uncertain. The CDR3 is 11 amino acids. Looked up from germline, CDR1 is GTSNPN and CDR2 is SVGIG (reference sequence). V shed 3 bases and J shed 5 bases, with 4 bases lying between them. The CDR3 protein is CAWSPNEKLFF. CDR3 DNA sequence: TGTGCCTGGAGCCCAAATGAAAAACTGTTTTTT.

On this clone itself: This specimen includes other DNA sequences encoding the same CDR3. V gene TRBV5-1 combines with J gene TRBJ2-3; 7 bases agree with TRBD1. This CDR3 comprises 15 residues. Germline trimming cut 0 bases from V and 4 bases from J; bases unmatched to any gene: 5. Germline CDR1 reads SGHRS; CDR2 reads YFSETQ. CDR3 protein: CASSLGQGKADTQYF. In nucleotides, the CDR3 is TGCGCCAGCAGCTTGGGACAGGGTAAAGCAGATACGCAGTATTTT.

This CDR3 reads CASSLESLTGGIGEQFF. CDR3 nucleotide sequence: TGTGCCAGCAGCTTAGAGTCGTTGACGGGAGGCATTGGTGAGCAGTTCTTC. The V gene is TRBV11-2, the J gene TRBJ2-1; TRBD2 aligns across 7 bases. This CDR3 contains 17 residues. Germline assignment: CDR1 SGHAT and CDR2 FQNNGV. V trimming: 0 bases; J trimming: 9 bases; junction bases outside the gene matches: 14.

The chain couples TRBV15 to TRBJ2-1, with a tentative D call TRBD2 (5 bases). Trimming removed 1 base from V and 6 bases from J, with 7 bases in between. This CDR3 contains 13 residues. Germline loops: CDR1 LNHNV, CDR2 YYDKDF (reference sequence). CDR3 residues: CATSRARGNEQFF. The CDR3, as DNA: TGTGCCACCAGCAGAGCCCGGGGCAATGAGCAGTTCTTC.

A few counts support this clone. The chain has TRBV27 and TRBJ1-6; D is possibly TRBD1 (6 bases). CDR1 is MNHEY, CDR2 SMNVEV, per germline (reference sequence). Deletions cut 6 bases from V and 0 bases from J, with 24 bases between. This CDR3 has 20 amino acids. This CDR3 is CASSRGGESSGSSYNSPLHF. The CDR3, as DNA: TGTGCCAGCAGCCGAGGGGGAGAATCTTCAGGAAGCTCCTATAATTCACCCCTCCACTTT.

The chain employs TRBV19 and TRBJ2-2, with D tentatively TRBD1 (6 bases). The CDR3 is made up of 14 amino acids. Germline CDR1 is LNHDA and CDR2 is SQIVND (reference sequence). With 4 bases removed from V and 3 bases from J, the gap between germline ends came to 9 bases. The CDR3 loop is CASSTTGHTGELFF. CDR3 sequence (DNA): TGTGCCAGTAGTACGACAGGTCACACCGGGGAGCTGTTTTTT.

The chain is built from TRBV15 and TRBJ2-3; TRBD1 might be the D (6 bases). V gave up 2 bases and J gave up 3 bases, with 9 bases separating them. Germline V gene lookup returns CDR1 LNHNV and CDR2 YYDKDF (reference sequence). There are 14 residues in the CDR3. Written as DNA, the CDR3 is TGTGCCACCAGCAGACAACAGGGAACAGATACGCAGTATTTT. Encoded protein: CATSRQQGTDTQYF. The variable domain in full, completed from reference TRBV15 and TRBJ2-3, reads DAMVIQNPRYQVTQFGKPVTLSCSQTLNHNVMYWYQQKSSQAPKLLFHYYDKDFNNEADTPDNFQSRRPNTSFCFLDIRSPGLGDTAMYLCATSRQQGTDTQYFGPGTRLTVL.